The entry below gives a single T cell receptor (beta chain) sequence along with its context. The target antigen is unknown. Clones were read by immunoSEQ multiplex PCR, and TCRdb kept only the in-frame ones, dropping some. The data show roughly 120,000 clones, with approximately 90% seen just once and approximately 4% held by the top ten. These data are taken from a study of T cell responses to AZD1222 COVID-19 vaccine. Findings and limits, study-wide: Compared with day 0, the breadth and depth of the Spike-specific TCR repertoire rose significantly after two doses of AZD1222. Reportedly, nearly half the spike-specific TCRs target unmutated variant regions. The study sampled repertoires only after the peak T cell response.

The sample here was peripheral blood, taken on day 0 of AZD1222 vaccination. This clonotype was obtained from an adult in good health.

As DNA, the CDR3 is TGTGCCTCCCGACGGGAGACGGAGGCCCAAAAACTGTTTTTT. It translates to CASRRETEAQKLFF. The chain combines TRBV6-5 with TRBJ1-4; D not certain. V was pared by 11 bases and J by 9 bases, with 22 bases between. Germline CDR1 reads MNHEY; CDR2 reads SVGAGI. This CDR3 spans 14 amino acids.